The 14 T cell receptor beta chains below come from one sample, sequenced in a study of T-cell reconstitution after alpha-beta-depleted transplantation in children. Unique molecular identifiers were incorporated when the TCRbeta library was constructed. TCRdb reprocessed the PCR reads with MiXCR, giving one entry per CDR3 protein. In the table there are roughly 400,000 distinct CDR3 sequences, 43% of which are singletons. The source material was PBMCs, sampled before TCRalphabeta/CD19-depleted stem cell transplant. Every receptor here comes from a girl between 2 and 10 years old with aplastic anemia, due to receive a stem cell transplant.

V and J are TRBV29-1 and TRBJ1-6, with 7 bases lining up with TRBD1. J lost 8 bases, V lost 7 bases, and 5 bases had no gene match. CDR3 length: 12 amino acids. Germline loops: CDR1 SQVTM, CDR2 ANQGSEA. CDR3 coding DNA: TGCAGCGCCGGACAGGTGGATTCACCCCTCCACTTT. It encodes CSAGQVDSPLHF.

The chain links TRBV30 to TRBJ2-5, with unresolved D. CDR1 GTSNPN and CDR2 SVGIG come from the germline V gene (reference sequence). V was trimmed by 5 bases and J by 3 bases, leaving 4 bases between them. The CDR3 runs 10 residues. The CDR3 sequence is CAWAKETQYF. The CDR3 DNA sequence: TGTGCCTGGGCCAAAGAGACCCAGTACTTC. Full variable domain (rest looked up from reference TRBV30 and TRBJ2-5): SQTIHQWPATLVQPVGSPLSLECTVEGTSNPNLYWYRQAAGRGLQLLFYSVGIGQISSEVPQNLSASRPQDRQFILSSKKLLLSDSGFYLCAWAKETQYFGPGTRLLVL.

Worth noting for this clonotype: The junction shows a germline mismatch at one end, possibly a read error. This chain joins TRBV20-1 and TRBJ2-1, with TRBD2 matching over 12 bases. Germline V gene lookup returns CDR1 DFQATT and CDR2 SNEGSKA (reference sequence). The CDR3 spans 15 residues. For the CDR3, the DNA is TGCTGTGCTTTAACTAGCGGGAGGAACCACAATGAGCAGTTCTTC. Its translation: CCALTSGRNHNEQFF.

The chain carries TRBV10-3 and TRBJ2-3; D possibly corresponds to TRBD2 (5 bases). This CDR3 is 15 amino acids long. Per germline, CDR1 ENHRY and CDR2 SYGVKD. V lost 6 bases and J lost 0, with 13 bases in between. The CDR3 sequence: CAIRRAEHSTDTQYF. DNA for the CDR3: TGTGCCATCAGGAGGGCCGAGCATAGCACAGATACGCAGTATTTT.

This clonotype was counted at least ten times. The rearrangement joins TRBV20-1 to TRBJ2-1; perhaps TRBD1 as D (5 bases). Germline V gene data show CDR1 as DFQATT and CDR2 as SNEGSKA (reference sequence). CDR3 length: 12 residues. This CDR3 reads CSATTAYNEQFF. Written as DNA, the CDR3 is TGCAGCGCGACGACAGCCTACAATGAGCAGTTCTTC.

The chain has TRBV29-1 and TRBJ2-1, with 14 bases aligning to TRBD2. Germline V gene lookup returns CDR1 SQVTM and CDR2 ANQGSEA. This CDR3 contains 15 residues. J lost 9 bases, V lost 4 bases, and 8 bases had no gene match. The CDR3 nucleotides are TGCAGCGTTGGGACTAGCGGGGGGTATCACGTTGAGCAGTTCTTC. Translation: CSVGTSGGYHVEQFF.

The rearrangement joins TRBV20-1 to TRBJ2-5; 9 bases align to TRBD2. Trimming cost V 0 bases and J 6 bases; bases outside gene matches: 14. The germline V gene has CDR1 DFQATT and CDR2 SNEGSKA (reference sequence). This CDR3 comprises 17 residues. The CDR3 sequence: CSARDTGAGTSRKTQYF. DNA for the CDR3: TGCAGTGCTAGAGATACTGGGGCCGGGACTAGCAGGAAGACCCAGTACTTC.

The V gene is TRBV10-3, the J gene TRBJ2-1, with TRBD2 identical over 7 bases. The CDR3 contains 17 residues. V dropped 0 bases and J dropped 6; count of bases not matched to a gene: 11. Germline assignment: CDR1 ENHRY and CDR2 SYGVKD. This chain's CDR3 is CAISESVTSSPRNEQFF. For the CDR3, the DNA is TGTGCCATCAGTGAGTCTGTGACTAGCTCCCCACGCAATGAGCAGTTCTTC.

With respect to this clonotype: The germline gene is not matched at one end of the junction; a read error may be the cause. The gene calls are TRBV20-1 and TRBJ2-7, with 10 bases matching TRBD2. This CDR3 is built from 16 residues. Per the germline V gene, CDR1 is DFQATT and CDR2 is SNEGSKA (reference sequence). The CDR3 reads CCARDPKKRGGYEQYF. In DNA, the CDR3 is TGCTGTGCTAGAGATCCGAAGAAGCGGGGGGGCTACGAGCAGTACTTC.

The CDR3 reads CASSLARTAGYTF. Here the CDR3 DNA reads TGTGCCAGCAGTTTAGCGAGGACCGCGGGCTACACCTTC. The V call is TRBV12-3 or TRBV12-4, the J call TRBJ1-2; D gene ambiguous. Between the trimmed V and J ends, which lost 0 bases and 8 bases, there was a span of 10 bases. This CDR3 region has 13 residues.

This clonotype was observed a few times. The V gene is TRBV12-3 or TRBV12-4, the J gene TRBJ2-7; D remains ambiguous. The CDR3 is made up of 13 amino acids. V was pared by 5 bases and J by 2 bases, with 10 bases between. The CDR3: CASSLASPYEQYF. The CDR3 DNA is TGTGCCAGCAGTCTTGCGTCTCCCTACGAGCAGTACTTC.

This clonotype showed up just a few times. The chain uses TRBV2 and TRBJ2-4, with 7 bases matching TRBD1. V lost 5 bases, J lost 4 bases, and 5 bases stayed unmatched. CDR1 SNHLY and CDR2 FYNNEI come from the germline V gene. The CDR3 contains 14 residues. The CDR3 is CASSRQGEKNIQYF. The CDR3 coding sequence is TGTGCCAGCAGTAGACAGGGAGAAAAAAACATTCAGTACTTC.

The chain links TRBV20-1 to TRBJ2-3; perhaps TRBD2 as D (7 bases). The CDR3 is made up of 11 amino acids. Germline-derived CDR1 and CDR2 are DFQATT and SNEGSKA (reference sequence). The V end was cut by 5 bases, the J end by 11 bases, with 14 bases between. The CDR3 DNA reads as TGCAGTGCTTGGGGGGGCTGGGGGCAGTATTTT. This sequence encodes CSAWGGWGQYF.

This clonotype was picked up many times. This chain joins TRBV5-1 and TRBJ2-4, with TRBD1 matching 7 bases. The CDR3 covers 13 residues. V was clipped by 2 bases and J by 12 bases; unmatched bases: 8. The V gene's germline CDR1 is SGHRS and CDR2 YFSETQ. CDR3 coding DNA: TGCGCCAGCAGCTTAACCTCGACAGGGTATCAGTACTTC. Its protein is CASSLTSTGYQYF.